These T cell receptor beta chains were read from a single sample in a study of metastatic and nonmetastatic thyroid tumors. With MiXCR, TCRdb reprocessed the PCR reads. The sample consists of 4,500 to 6,500 clones, roughly a fifth of them appearing once. The sample was adjacent normal tissue. These receptors were taken from a female donor with papillary thyroid cancer or a benign thyroid nodule (not recorded which). Some clones in this sample may be carry-over from other donors' samples. Each CDR3 is given without its conserved first and last residue.

TRBV6-2/TRBV6-3,ASREGGGADTQY
TRBV20-1,SARVGFVREY
TRBV28,ASGGALLNYGYT
TRBV6-4,ASRQDYTGELF
TRBV5-5,ASSLWVGRSYEQY
TRBV7-2,ASSLAGGAYEQY
TRBV27,ASSLAVSYEQY
TRBV7-2,ASSLDQGLRQQY
TRBV6-1,ASSDVRARYNEQF
TRBV20-1,SAPYVDSLPVLNT
TRBV6-5,ASSYSTSGEYRRGTQY
TRBV11-2,ASSSTGGLAVPYNEQF
TRBV7-9,ASSLGLYQPQH
TRBV6-1,ASIHRDRGNYGYT
TRBV20-1,RGGAGGGKTQY
TRBV30,AWSVGQGVVFTEAF
TRBV7-8,ALRGGANTGELF
TRBV2,ASSEARRAYGYT
TRBV27,ASNDRGVTDTQY
TRBV28,ASVGTVSTPLH
TRBV2,ASSEFKGGYIMF
TRBV7-9,ASSPTEDGWE
TRBV11-2,ASSLDSSGIYEQY
TRBV28,ASSYQGYEQY
TRBV7-6,ASSPGPPTANTEAF
TRBV6-1,ASSAHRGDSSYEQY
TRBV3-1,ASSQGGGGDTGELF
TRBV20-1,SARDAVGGGQY
TRBV11-2,ASSLGGGGSEQF
TRBV5-1,DSGLGEGRYEQY
TRBV12-3/TRBV12-4,ATGLAFGLFTNTGGLF
TRBV19,ASSAGTELQETQY
TRBV19,ASISLRGHGTGELV
TRBV3-1,ASSQTGVSTGELF
TRBV4-2,ASSQGSGIAGGETQY
TRBV6-1,ASSGGSGNTIY
TRBV11-2,ASSTGLAGETDTKY
TRBV6-5,ASSYSRGGGYEQY
TRBV27,ARSSVEKTHEQY
TRBV10-3,AISSPRRDHEQY
TRBV5-1,ASSLKGGYEQY
TRBV28,ASSGGSVIAANGYT
TRBV7-9,ASSPQRQEQF
TRBV28,ASSLLRLAREQY
TRBV5-1,ASMEPRGPYGYT
TRBV5-1,ASSLMWASGGTQY
TRBV7-3,ASSLRGGGTEAF
TRBV12-3/TRBV12-4,ASSFGTEAF
TRBV6-1,ASSEGTDYEQY
TRBV7-6,ASSSTLGTDTQY
TRBV20-1,SAREPRGNYEQY
TRBV5-1,ASSLDSNPNQPQH
TRBV5-1,ASSFGPYYGYT